One and the same sample provided the 31 T cell receptor beta chains below, sequenced in a study of T cell responses to AZD1222 COVID-19 vaccine. Assay: immunoSEQ multiplex PCR; the TCRdb copy retains only in-frame clones and omits some. The sample holds 100,000 to 150,000 clones, 90% seen once. The sample in question was peripheral blood, obtained on day 0 of MenACWY control vaccination. The receptors shown here come from an adult in good health.

This chain connects TRBV2 to TRBJ1-1; D remains ambiguous. The ends were cut back, 7 bases at V and 3 bases at J, with 12 bases in the middle. In germline, CDR1 is SNHLY, CDR2 FYNNEI. This CDR3 spans 13 amino acids. CDR3 coding DNA: TGTGCCAGCATAGGCACTTGGGACACTGAAGCTTTCTTT. Its translation is CASIGTWDTEAFF.

V gene TRBV7-8 combines with J gene TRBJ1-2, with D possibly matching TRBD1 (5 bases). The CDR3 covers 13 residues. With 6 bases removed from V and 4 bases from J, the gap between germline ends came to 12 bases. The germline V gene encodes CDR1 SGHVS and CDR2 FQNEAQ. CDR3 coding DNA: TGTGCCAGCAGTATTGCAGGGTTCTATGGCTACACCTTC. It translates to CASSIAGFYGYTF.

The chain carries TRBV6-5 and TRBJ1-4; the D gene is possibly TRBD1 (6 bases). CDR3 length: 15 amino acids. V dropped 5 bases and J dropped 3 bases, with 13 bases sitting between them. Germline V gene sequence: CDR1 MNHEY, CDR2 SVGAGI. The CDR3 spells CASSLRGAANEKLFF. Here the CDR3 DNA reads TGTGCCAGCAGTCTGAGGGGGGCGGCTAATGAAAAACTGTTTTTT.

This chain uses TRBV19 with TRBJ1-3; D gene uncertain. The CDR3 runs to 13 residues. Trimming took 5 bases from V and 0 from J, leaving 5 bases between them. CDR1 and CDR2 from the germline V gene are LNHDA and SQIVND (reference sequence). The CDR3: CASSPDSGNTIYF. CDR3 nucleotides: TGTGCCAGTAGTCCAGACTCTGGAAACACCATATATTTT.

This chain joins TRBV5-6 and TRBJ2-1; TRBD2 agrees at 10 bases. V dropped 4 bases and J dropped 7; count of bases not matched to a gene: 8. The germline V gene encodes CDR1 SGHDT and CDR2 YYEEEE. CDR3 length: 15 amino acids. Here the CDR3 reads CASSQREGLGNEQFF. The CDR3 DNA follows: TGTGCCAGCAGCCAGCGGGAGGGCCTGGGTAATGAGCAGTTCTTC.

The rearrangement links TRBV18 to TRBJ1-1; D remains unclear. This CDR3 is 14 amino acids long. Trimming stripped 2 bases from V and 0 bases from J, with 7 bases between. The germline gives CDR1 KGHSH, CDR2 LQKENI. CDR3 coding DNA: TGTGCCAGCTCACCAGGACGGATGAACACTGAAGCTTTCTTT. It is translated as CASSPGRMNTEAFF.

This clone was observed once. The V gene is TRBV28, the J gene TRBJ1-4; tentative D call: TRBD1 (5 bases). The V and J ends lost 2 bases and 10 bases respectively, with 17 bases between them. The germline gives CDR1 MDHEN, CDR2 SYDVKM. CDR3 length: 15 amino acids. The DNA for the CDR3 is TGTGCCAGCAGTTTACGTGGGGTCCAGAGGGGAAAACTGTTTTTT. Protein product: CASSLRGVQRGKLFF.

V is TRBV2 and J is TRBJ1-5; tentative D call: TRBD1 (6 bases). Trimming shortened V by 3 bases and J by 7 bases, and 16 bases separated the two germline ends. The V gene's germline CDR1 is SNHLY and CDR2 FYNNEI. There are 15 residues in the CDR3. Here the CDR3 reads CASSEGASMWQPQHF. The CDR3 DNA reads TGTGCCAGCAGTGAGGGGGCTAGTATGTGGCAGCCCCAGCATTTT.

V and J are TRBV25-1 and TRBJ1-4; 10 bases fit TRBD1. The CDR3 covers 15 residues. Germline trimming cut 3 bases from V and 6 bases from J; bases unmatched to any gene: 4. Germline V lookup: CDR1 MGHDK, CDR2 SYGVNS. CDR3 sequence reads: CASSERQGAYEKLFF. CDR3 bases: TGTGCCAGCAGTGAGCGACAGGGGGCCTATGAAAAACTGTTTTTT. Full variable domain (rest looked up from reference TRBV25-1 and TRBJ1-4): EADIYQTPRYLVIGTGKKITLECSQTMGHDKMYWYQQDPGMELHLIHYSYGVNSTEKGDLSSESTVSRIRTEHFPLTLESARPSHTSQYLCASSERQGAYEKLFFGSGTQLSVL.

This rearrangement joins TRBV7-7 to TRBJ2-3, with 8 bases matching TRBD1. This CDR3 has 15 residues. Germline trimming cut 5 bases from V and 4 bases from J; bases unmatched to any gene: 8. Per the germline V gene, CDR1 is SSHAT and CDR2 is FNYEAQ (reference sequence). CDR3 sequence: CASSSRQGPPDTQYF. CDR3 coding DNA: TGTGCCAGCAGCAGTCGACAGGGGCCCCCAGATACGCAGTATTTT.

This rearrangement joins TRBV9 to TRBJ1-2, with D hard to call. The length of the CDR3 is 15 residues. Germline V gives CDR1 SGDLS, CDR2 YYNGEE. The V end lost 0 bases, the J end lost 4 bases, and 13 bases lay between the germline ends. This CDR3 reads CASSVAPGGGYGYTF. CDR3 DNA: TGTGCCAGCAGCGTAGCCCCCGGAGGTGGCTATGGCTACACCTTC. Based on the CDR3 plus reference TRBV9 and TRBJ1-2, the full variable domain is DSGVTQTPKHLITATGQRVTLRCSPRSGDLSVYWYQQSLDQGLQFLIQYYNGEERAKGNILERFSAQQFPDLHSELNLSSLELGDSALYFCASSVAPGGGYGYTFGSGTRLTVV.

The V call is TRBV7-2, the J call TRBJ1-1; D may be TRBD1 (6 bases). V was pared by 1 base and J by 11 bases, with 17 bases between. CDR3 size: 14 residues. CDR1 is SGHTA and CDR2 is FQGNSA in the germline V gene. The CDR3 coding sequence is TGTGCCAGCAGCTTAGGGGGGCAGGGGATAACGGCTTTCTTT. This translates into CASSLGGQGITAFF.

The gene calls are TRBV30 and TRBJ2-1; D possibly corresponds to TRBD1 (6 bases). The CDR3 spans 12 residues. Germline CDR1 reads GTSNPN; CDR2 reads SVGIG (reference sequence). Trimming removed 8 bases from V and 4 bases from J, with 12 bases in between. The CDR3 protein is CAIGGVYNEQFF. The CDR3 DNA is TGTGCCATAGGGGGAGTGTACAATGAGCAGTTCTTC.

The chain combines TRBV6-4 with TRBJ1-1; no clear D. Germline CDR1 MRHNA, CDR2 SNTAGT. The CDR3 has 13 residues. The V end was cut by 6 bases, the J end by 5 bases, with 13 bases between. The CDR3 DNA follows: TGTGCCAGCAGCCGTAGCGGGGTGACTGAAGCTTTCTTT. As protein: CASSRSGVTEAFF.

The V and J genes are TRBV12-3 or TRBV12-4 and TRBJ2-7; weak D call: TRBD1 (6 bases). V lost 4 bases, J lost 6 bases, and 13 bases lay in between. There are 13 residues in the CDR3. CDR3 residues: CASSWTAYGEQYF. The CDR3 nucleotides read TGTGCCAGCAGTTGGACAGCCTACGGCGAGCAGTACTTC.

This chain uses TRBV27 with TRBJ1-5, with D possibly being TRBD1 (5 bases). The CDR3 runs 16 residues. CDR1 is MNHEY, CDR2 SMNVEV, per germline (reference sequence). The V and J ends lost 2 bases and 0 bases respectively, with 11 bases between them. CDR3 in amino acids: CASSLGAGTSNQPQHF. In nucleotides, the CDR3 is TGTGCCAGCAGTTTAGGGGCGGGGACTAGCAATCAGCCCCAGCATTTT.

J is TRBJ2-5 and V is TRBV6-5; D unresolved. The CDR3 totals 14 residues. Germline V gene data show CDR1 as MNHEY and CDR2 as SVGAGI. Trimming shortened V by 7 bases and J by 3 bases, and 15 bases separated the two germline ends. This chain's CDR3 is CASNGRLEKETQYF. The CDR3 DNA reads TGTGCCAGCAACGGGCGATTGGAAAAAGAGACCCAGTACTTC.

This clone was seen only once. The chain is built from TRBV28 and TRBJ2-1, with D uncertain. This CDR3 comprises 12 residues. Germline lookup yields CDR1 MDHEN and CDR2 SYDVKM. Trimming cost V 6 bases and J 5 bases, with 8 bases left between them. This CDR3 is CASRGNNNEQFF. The DNA for the CDR3 is TGTGCCAGCAGGGGGAACAACAATGAGCAGTTCTTC.

This chain connects TRBV5-1 to TRBJ2-2, with a weak D call TRBD1 (5 bases). The CDR3 loop spans 15 amino acids. CDR1 SGHRS and CDR2 YFSETQ come from the germline V gene. V was shortened by 0 bases and J by 8 bases, with 14 bases between the two germline ends. The CDR3 sequence: CASSLGQTSPGELFF. The CDR3 region has the DNA TGCGCCAGCAGCTTGGGACAGACCTCGCCTGGGGAGCTGTTTTTT.

V and J are TRBV9 and TRBJ2-1; 12 bases are a match to TRBD2. CDR1 is SGDLS and CDR2 is YYNGEE in the germline V gene. Unmatched junction bases numbered 7, after V lost 4 bases and J lost 8 bases. This CDR3 is 15 amino acids long. The CDR3 protein is CASSTRTSGMHEQFF. CDR3 DNA sequence: TGTGCCAGCAGCACCCGGACTAGCGGGATGCATGAGCAGTTCTTC.

CDR3 nucleotide sequence: TGTGCCAGCAGCCAAGCAAAACCGGGACTAGGGTACTACAATGAGCAGTTCTTC. Its translation: CASSQAKPGLGYYNEQFF. The rearrangement joins TRBV3-1 (or the pseudogene TRBV3-2) to TRBJ2-1, with 8 positions matching TRBD2. Per germline, CDR1 LGHDT and CDR2 YNNKEL (reference sequence). V dropped 1 base and J dropped 3; count of bases not matched to a gene: 11. This CDR3 is 18 amino acids long.

The chain employs TRBV24-1 and TRBJ2-4, with D possibly matching TRBD1 (5 bases). From germline, CDR1 is KGHDR and CDR2 SFDVKD. The CDR3 is 16 residues long. The germline V and J ends were trimmed by 4 bases and 2 bases, with 14 bases remaining between them. The CDR3 bases are TGTGCCACCAGTGAGGCAGGGTCGCTCTCCAAAAACATTCAGTACTTC. Translated, it gives CATSEAGSLSKNIQYF.

The chain combines TRBV28 with TRBJ2-1; 8 bases fit TRBD1. The ends lost 4 bases at V and 0 bases at J; junction bases unmatched: 14. This CDR3 contains 19 residues. CDR1 and CDR2 from the germline V gene are MDHEN and SYDVKM. CDR3 nucleotides: TGTGCCAGCAGTTCTCCGGGACAGGTACCCCCTGGCTCCTACAATGAGCAGTTCTTC. It encodes CASSSPGQVPPGSYNEQFF.

V is TRBV28 and J is TRBJ1-1, with D perhaps matching TRBD1 (5 bases). Trimming shortened V by 4 bases and J by 1 base, and 10 bases separated the two germline ends. The CDR3 is made up of 14 amino acids. Germline V gene data show CDR1 as MDHEN and CDR2 as SYDVKM. For the CDR3, the DNA is TGTGCCAGCAGTTCACCTGGGGGGAACACTGAAGCTTTCTTT. Amino acids: CASSSPGGNTEAFF.

The gene calls are TRBV27 and TRBJ2-7; 13 positions match TRBD2. CDR3 length equals 15 residues. With 3 bases clipped from V and 7 bases from J, the junction kept 6 bases outside the gene matches. The germline gives CDR1 MNHEY, CDR2 SMNVEV (reference sequence). Here the CDR3 reads CASSFGLAGAGEQYF. CDR3 nucleotide sequence: TGTGCCAGCAGTTTCGGACTAGCGGGAGCAGGAGAGCAGTACTTC.

The chain employs TRBV21-1 and TRBJ2-7; the table calls TRBD1, which could not be checked here. TRBV21-1 is a documented pseudogene. The CDR3 sequence is 14 residues long. The chain's CDR3 is CASRMGTGQGDQYV. CDR3 sequence (DNA): TGTGCCAGCAGAATGGGGACGGGACAGGGGGATCAGTACGTC.

The chain's CDR3 is CASKTGTGPNTGELFF. The CDR3 DNA follows: TGTGCCAGCAAAACCGGGACAGGGCCGAACACCGGGGAGCTGTTTTTT. The rearrangement uses TRBV6-6 and TRBJ2-2, with 9 bases that match TRBD1. Germline V gene lookup returns CDR1 MNHNY and CDR2 SVGAGI (reference sequence). V gave up 7 bases and J gave up 0 bases; unmatched junction bases: 6. The CDR3 sequence is 16 residues long.

The J gene is TRBJ2-4, the V gene TRBV10-1; no definite D call. Germline V gene lookup returns CDR1 WNHNN and CDR2 SYGVQD (reference sequence). The CDR3 is 15 amino acids. The V gene lost 5 bases and the J gene lost 0 bases, with 11 bases spanning the gap. The CDR3, as DNA: TGCGCCAGCAGTCCCGGAGAGTTAGCCAAAAACATTCAGTACTTC. It encodes CASSPGELAKNIQYF.

The chain couples TRBV6-1 to TRBJ1-2; 7 bases fit TRBD1. CDR3 length equals 16 residues. After removal of 3 bases from V and 2 bases from J, the junction contained 9 bases not matched to a gene. Germline V CDR1 and CDR2: MNHNS, SASEGT. The CDR3 DNA reads TGTGCCAGCAGTGACCAGGGGGTTCGAGCGAACTATGGCTACACCTTC. Translated: CASSDQGVRANYGYTF.

The rearrangement uses TRBV7-2 and TRBJ1-1; 7 bases align to TRBD1. The V segment lost 4 bases and the J segment 5 bases; nucleotides outside the gene matches: 7. This CDR3 comprises 14 residues. CDR1 is SGHTA and CDR2 is FQGNSA in the germline V gene. The CDR3 here is CASSSPRGGTEAFF. The DNA for the CDR3 is TGTGCCAGCAGCTCGCCCAGGGGGGGTACTGAAGCTTTCTTT.

The rearrangement joins TRBV6-1 to TRBJ1-3, with D perhaps matching TRBD1 (6 bases). V lost 2 bases, J lost 2 bases, and 10 bases lay in between. Per the germline V gene, CDR1 is MNHNS and CDR2 is SASEGT. This CDR3 contains 15 residues. CDR3 sequence (DNA): TGTGCCAGCAGTGAACCAGGACAGCCTGGAAACACCATATATTTT. It translates to CASSEPGQPGNTIYF.